These 28 T cell receptor beta chains came from one sample sequenced in a study of OX40 agonist ivuxolimab in advanced cancers. Method: immunoSEQ multiplex PCR; TCRdb's copy keeps in-frame clones and lacks some. The table includes tens of thousands of clones, over 75% detected once. Sequences were derived from CD4+ or CD8+ T cells sorted from blood, sampled in a trial of the OX40 agonist ivuxolimab. The receptors were sampled from an adult with an advanced solid tumor such as melanoma, head and neck, liver or kidney cancer.

This chain uses TRBV4-2 with TRBJ2-1; D might be TRBD2 (5 bases). CDR1 and CDR2 from the germline V gene are LGHNA and YNFKEQ. The CDR3 has 12 amino acids. V lost 0 bases and J 10 bases, leaving 7 bases between the germline ends. CDR3 region: CASSQDEREQFF. Here the CDR3 DNA reads TGTGCCAGCAGCCAAGATGAGCGGGAGCAGTTCTTC.

On this clone: The same CDR3 is also encoded by other DNA sequences in this sample. The J gene is TRBJ2-5, the V gene TRBV7-9; 7 bases are a match to TRBD2. Germline CDR1 is SEHNR and CDR2 is FQNEAQ (reference sequence). This CDR3 contains 14 residues. V was pared by 3 bases and J by 1 base, with 2 bases of the junction left unmatched. Here the CDR3 reads CASSLGGAQETQYF. The DNA for the CDR3 is TGTGCCAGCAGCTTGGGAGGGGCCCAAGAGACCCAGTACTTC.

The chain recombines TRBV5-4 with TRBJ1-3; tentative D call: TRBD1 (6 bases). The CDR3 consists of 15 residues. Germline-derived CDR1 and CDR2 are SGHNT and YYREEE (reference sequence). V was pared by 4 bases and J by 3 bases, with 14 bases between. CDR3 sequence: CASSPAGVGGNTIYF. As DNA, the CDR3 is TGTGCCAGCAGCCCGGCAGGGGTCGGTGGAAACACCATATATTTT.

This sequence joins TRBV6-5 and TRBJ2-2; no firm D call. The CDR3 runs 14 residues. Germline V gives CDR1 MNHEY, CDR2 SVGAGI. V lost 0 bases and J lost 7, with 9 bases in between. CDR3 bases: TGTGCCAGCAGTTACTCCGTTCGAGACGGGGAGCTGTTTTTT. It encodes CASSYSVRDGELFF.

The chain links TRBV7-9 to TRBJ1-4, with 8 bases matching TRBD1. CDR3 length: 14 amino acids. Per germline, CDR1 SEHNR and CDR2 FQNEAQ (reference sequence). The V gene end was trimmed by 5 bases and the J gene end by 7 bases; junction bases not matched to a gene: 6. This CDR3 reads CASSRQGAGEKLFF. CDR3 nucleotides: TGTGCCAGCAGCCGGCAGGGGGCAGGTGAAAAACTGTTTTTT.

J is TRBJ2-1 and V is TRBV9; 10 bases are shared with TRBD2. The ends lost 3 bases at V and 9 bases at J; junction bases unmatched: 9. CDR3 length: 15 residues. From germline, CDR1 is SGDLS and CDR2 YYNGEE. This chain's CDR3 is CASSEAVASGSEQFF. CDR3 nucleotides: TGTGCCAGCAGCGAAGCAGTGGCTAGCGGGAGTGAGCAGTTCTTC.

V is TRBV28 and J is TRBJ2-7, with D tentatively TRBD1 (5 bases). The CDR3 loop spans 16 amino acids. Germline CDR1 is MDHEN and CDR2 is SYDVKM. The V gene lost 8 bases and the J gene lost 2 bases, with 22 bases spanning the gap. CDR3 region: CASRPGVAGLPYEQYF. DNA of the CDR3: TGTGCCAGCCGACCGGGCGTCGCAGGGTTACCCTACGAGCAGTACTTC.

The J gene is TRBJ1-1, the V gene TRBV19; D call uncertain. Germline V CDR1 and CDR2: LNHDA, SQIVND (reference sequence). V dropped 5 bases and J dropped 0 bases, with 10 bases sitting between them. This CDR3 comprises 14 residues. The CDR3 here is CASSQPGMNTEAFF. CDR3 nucleotide sequence: TGTGCCAGTAGTCAACCGGGCATGAACACTGAAGCTTTCTTT.

This clone has just one count. The CDR3 protein is CASSRMGLENNEQFF. CDR3 nucleotide sequence: TGTGCCAGCAGTCGGATGGGTCTGGAGAACAATGAGCAGTTCTTC. The rearrangement links TRBV27 to TRBJ2-1, with D uncertain. This CDR3 spans 15 amino acids. Trimming removed 5 bases from V and 5 bases from J, with 16 bases in between. The germline CDR1 and CDR2 sequences are MNHEY and SMNVEV (reference sequence).

The chain recombines TRBV28 with TRBJ1-5; the D gene is possibly TRBD1 (5 bases). The CDR3 covers 20 residues. The V end was cut by 1 base, the J end by 0 bases, with 22 bases between. Looked up from germline, CDR1 is MDHEN and CDR2 is SYDVKM. The CDR3 DNA is TGTGCCAGCAGTTTATTTATCCGGGCAGGGATGTGGTCTAGCAATCAGCCCCAGCATTTT. It encodes CASSLFIRAGMWSSNQPQHF. Full variable domain (outside the CDR3, taken from reference TRBV28 and TRBJ1-5): DVKVTQSSRYLVKRTGEKVFLECVQDMDHENMFWYRQDPGLGLRLIYFSYDVKMKEKGDIPEGYSVSREKKERFSLILESASTNQTSMYLCASSLFIRAGMWSSNQPQHFGDGTRLSIL.

The chain is built from TRBV5-1 and TRBJ2-1; 15 bases align to TRBD2. The CDR3 spans 16 residues. Germline CDR1 reads SGHRS; CDR2 reads YFSETQ. V lost 4 bases, J lost 7 bases, and 6 bases stayed unmatched. CDR3 sequence reads: CASSVGLAGGNNEQFF. CDR3 nucleotide sequence: TGCGCCAGCAGCGTCGGACTAGCGGGAGGGAATAATGAGCAGTTCTTC.

J is TRBJ2-4 and V is TRBV10-3; 8 bases match TRBD1. J lost 3 bases, V lost 9 bases, and 19 bases had no gene match. CDR3 size: 18 residues. Germline CDR1 and CDR2: ENHRY and SYGVKD. CDR3 in DNA: TGTGCCATAAAGGACAGGGAAGGAAGGTGGGTTAACAAAAACATTCAGTACTTC. Protein product: CAIKDREGRWVNKNIQYF.

The chain links TRBV6-4 to TRBJ2-2; weak D call: TRBD1 (6 bases). Germline V gene sequence: CDR1 MRHNA, CDR2 SNTAGT. This CDR3 region has 14 residues. V dropped 6 bases and J dropped 2 bases, with 10 bases sitting between them. The chain's CDR3 is CASRQGQNTGELFF. Here the CDR3 DNA reads TGTGCCAGCAGACAGGGTCAAAACACCGGGGAGCTGTTTTTT.

This chain connects TRBV5-1 to TRBJ2-3; 7 bases are shared with TRBD1. CDR1 and CDR2 from the germline V gene are SGHRS and YFSETQ. The ends lost 4 bases at V and 4 bases at J; junction bases unmatched: 6. The CDR3 runs 14 residues. CDR3 sequence: CASSTGQFADTQYF. The DNA for the CDR3 is TGCGCCAGCAGCACGGGACAGTTTGCAGATACGCAGTATTTT.

V gene TRBV5-4 combines with J gene TRBJ2-3; 9 positions match TRBD2. V trimming: 6 bases; J trimming: 4 bases; junction bases outside the gene matches: 6. The germline V gene has CDR1 SGHNT and CDR2 YYREEE (reference sequence). This CDR3 region has 14 residues. This CDR3 is CASTLAGVADTQYF. CDR3 nucleotides: TGTGCCAGCACCTTAGCGGGAGTGGCAGATACGCAGTATTTT.

The chain combines TRBV7-3 with TRBJ1-6, with D tentatively TRBD1 (5 bases). Trimming took off 5 bases at V and 4 bases at J, with 18 bases between the two ends. Germline loops: CDR1 SGHTA, CDR2 FQGTGA. The CDR3 is made up of 17 amino acids. The CDR3 nucleotides are TGTGCCAGCAGCCCCCAGGCCCAGGGTGTATATAATTCACCCCTCCACTTT. Protein: CASSPQAQGVYNSPLHF.

The rearrangement links TRBV5-1 to TRBJ2-3, with 11 nucleotides matching TRBD2. Germline CDR1 reads SGHRS; CDR2 reads YFSETQ. This CDR3 is 14 amino acids long. J gave up 6 bases and V 4 bases, and 4 bases lay outside the gene matches. The CDR3, as DNA: TGCGCCAGCAGCGTCCTAGCGGGAGGTGATACGCAGTATTTT. This codes for CASSVLAGGDTQYF.

The chain is built from TRBV7-3 and TRBJ2-6; possibly TRBD1 or TRBD2 for D (5 bases each). The CDR3 covers 18 residues. CDR1 and CDR2 from the germline V gene are SGHTA and FQGTGA. Trimming took off 1 base at V and 0 bases at J, with 13 bases between the two ends. The CDR3 region has the DNA TGTGCCAGCAGCTTAAGTTCGCCAGGGAGCTCTGGGGCCAACGTCCTGACTTTC. Translation gives CASSLSSPGSSGANVLTF.

V usage is TRBV28 and J usage is TRBJ1-2; 9 bases are shared with TRBD1. The CDR3 runs 17 residues. V shed 4 bases, J shed 4 bases, and the junction held 13 bases outside the gene matches. Per germline, CDR1 MDHEN and CDR2 SYDVKM. The CDR3: CASSSPHGQGIGYGYTF. The CDR3 DNA follows: TGTGCCAGCAGTTCACCACACGGACAGGGGATCGGCTATGGCTACACCTTC.

The V call is TRBV10-2, the J call TRBJ2-1; 8 nucleotides line up with TRBD2. CDR3 length: 16 residues. The V segment lost 6 bases and the J segment 2 bases; nucleotides outside the gene matches: 9. Germline lookup yields CDR1 WSHSY and CDR2 SAAADI. CDR3 amino acids: CASSPRAGGTYNEQFF. The DNA of the CDR3 is TGCGCCAGCAGCCCTCGGGCGGGAGGCACCTACAATGAGCAGTTCTTC.

J is TRBJ2-3 and V is TRBV21-1. TRBV21-1 is shown as a pseudogene. This CDR3 spans 14 amino acids. As DNA, the CDR3 is TGTGCCAGCAGCAAAGTGCCTAGCACAGATACGCAGTATTTT. Its protein is CASSKVPSTDTQYF.

The chain is built from TRBV7-2 and TRBJ2-2; D uncertain. V was trimmed by 1 base and J by 2 bases, leaving 5 bases between them. The CDR3 totals 14 residues. Germline CDR1 and CDR2: SGHTA and FQGNSA. The CDR3 loop reads CASSLEPNTGELFF. The CDR3 DNA reads as TGTGCCAGCAGCTTAGAACCCAACACCGGGGAGCTGTTTTTT.

The sample holds a few counts of this clone. This chain uses TRBV28 with TRBJ1-4; 7 bases fit TRBD1. V lost 6 bases to trimming and J lost 4 bases; unmatched junction nucleotides: 14. Per germline, CDR1 MDHEN and CDR2 SYDVKM. The CDR3 totals 17 residues. The CDR3 region is CASRTGTANYLNEKLFF. CDR3 nucleotide sequence: TGTGCCAGCAGGACCGGGACAGCAAACTACCTTAATGAAAAACTGTTTTTT.

With respect to this clone: This CDR3 is also generated by other DNA sequences in the sample. V is TRBV18 and J is TRBJ2-7; D is unresolved. The CDR3 runs 13 residues. Trimming removed 1 base from V and 2 bases from J, with 6 bases in between. The germline V gene has CDR1 KGHSH and CDR2 LQKENI. For the CDR3, the DNA is TGTGCCAGCTCACCACTAGGTACCTACGAGCAGTACTTC. It is translated as CASSPLGTYEQYF.

The V gene is TRBV6-1, the J gene TRBJ1-5; 7 bases match TRBD1. V shed 6 bases, J shed 4 bases, and the junction held 6 bases outside the gene matches. Per the germline V gene, CDR1 is MNHNS and CDR2 is SASEGT. The CDR3 sequence is 14 residues long. Here the CDR3 DNA reads TGTGCCAGCAGGAGGGACAGTGGGAATCAGCCCCAGCATTTT. Amino acids: CASRRDSGNQPQHF.

The chain has TRBV7-9 and TRBJ2-3; unclear D gene. The germline V gene encodes CDR1 SEHNR and CDR2 FQNEAQ (reference sequence). The CDR3 is made up of 15 amino acids. Trimming removed 3 bases from V and 2 bases from J, with 12 bases in between. The CDR3 DNA follows: TGTGCCAGCAGCTTTTTTCGGACCCCCACAGATACGCAGTATTTT. Residues: CASSFFRTPTDTQYF.

The chain uses TRBV28 and TRBJ2-5; TRBD1 is a possible D gene (6 bases). The length of the CDR3 is 14 residues. CDR1 and CDR2 from the germline V gene are MDHEN and SYDVKM. With 6 bases removed from V and 1 base from J, the gap between germline ends came to 12 bases. The DNA for the CDR3 is TGTGCCAGCAGCAAGACGGACAGCCAAGAGACCCAGTACTTC. Its protein is CASSKTDSQETQYF.

The rearrangement links TRBV7-6 to TRBJ1-4; D is undetermined. V was pared by 6 bases and J by 8 bases, with 16 bases between. In germline, CDR1 is SGHVS, CDR2 FNYEAQ. This CDR3 has 14 residues. The chain's CDR3 is CASSPAGIGEKLFF. The CDR3 coding sequence is TGTGCCAGCAGTCCGGCGGGTATAGGCGAAAAACTGTTTTTT.